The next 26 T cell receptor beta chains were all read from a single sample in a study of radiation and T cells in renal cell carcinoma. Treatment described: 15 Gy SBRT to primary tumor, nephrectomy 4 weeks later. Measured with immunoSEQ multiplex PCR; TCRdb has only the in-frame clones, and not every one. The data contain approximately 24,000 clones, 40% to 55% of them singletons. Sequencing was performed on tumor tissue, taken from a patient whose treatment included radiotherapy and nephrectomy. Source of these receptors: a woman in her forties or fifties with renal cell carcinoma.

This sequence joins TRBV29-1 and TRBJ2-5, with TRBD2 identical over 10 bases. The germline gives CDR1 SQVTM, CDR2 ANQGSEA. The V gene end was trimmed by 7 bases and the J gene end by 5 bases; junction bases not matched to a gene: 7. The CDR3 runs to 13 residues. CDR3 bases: TGCAGCGCTGGGACTAGCGTTTCGGAGACCCAGTACTTC. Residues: CSAGTSVSETQYF.

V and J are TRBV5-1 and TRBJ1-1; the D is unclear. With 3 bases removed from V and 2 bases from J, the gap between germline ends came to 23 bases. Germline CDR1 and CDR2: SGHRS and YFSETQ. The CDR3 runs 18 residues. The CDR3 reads CASSSQPRASGPNTEAFF. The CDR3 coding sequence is TGCGCCAGCAGCTCCCAGCCGAGGGCATCAGGACCTAACACTGAAGCTTTCTTT.

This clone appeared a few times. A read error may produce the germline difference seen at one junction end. The CDR3 here is CASSYSHQPQHF. DNA for the CDR3: TGTGCCAGCAGTTACTCCCATCAGCCCCAGCATTTT. The V and J genes are TRBV6-4 and TRBJ1-5; unclear D gene. The germline V gene encodes CDR1 MRHNA and CDR2 SNTAGT. The CDR3 sequence is 12 residues long.

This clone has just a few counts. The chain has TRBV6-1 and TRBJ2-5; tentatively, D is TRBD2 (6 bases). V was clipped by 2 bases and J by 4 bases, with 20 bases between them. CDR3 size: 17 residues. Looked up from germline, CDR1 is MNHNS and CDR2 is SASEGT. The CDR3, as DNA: TGTGCCAGCAGTGAATGGCGGTCAGCGGGCAGCCGAGAGACCCAGTACTTC. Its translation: CASSEWRSAGSRETQYF.

In nucleotides, the CDR3 is TGTGCCAGCAGCGTAGATCGTGCAGGGACGTACGGCTACACCTTC. Translating gives CASSVDRAGTYGYTF. This chain joins TRBV9 and TRBJ1-2; tentative D call: TRBD1 (5 bases). Looked up from germline, CDR1 is SGDLS and CDR2 is YYNGEE. The V end was cut by 0 bases, the J end by 8 bases, with 17 bases between. The CDR3 has 15 amino acids.

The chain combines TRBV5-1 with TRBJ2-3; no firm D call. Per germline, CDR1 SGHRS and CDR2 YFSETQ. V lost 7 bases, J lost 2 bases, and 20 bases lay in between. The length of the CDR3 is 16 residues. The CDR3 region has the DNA TGCGCCAGCGACGGGTTGGCAGTAGCCTTCACAGATACGCAGTATTTT. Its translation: CASDGLAVAFTDTQYF.

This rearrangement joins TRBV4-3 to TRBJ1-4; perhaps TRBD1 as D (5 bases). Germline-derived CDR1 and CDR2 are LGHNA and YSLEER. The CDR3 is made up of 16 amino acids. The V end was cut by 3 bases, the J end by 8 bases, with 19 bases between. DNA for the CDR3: TGCGCCAGCAGCCAGATCGAGGGTGCAGGGCGCGAAAAACTGTTTTTT. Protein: CASSQIEGAGREKLFF.

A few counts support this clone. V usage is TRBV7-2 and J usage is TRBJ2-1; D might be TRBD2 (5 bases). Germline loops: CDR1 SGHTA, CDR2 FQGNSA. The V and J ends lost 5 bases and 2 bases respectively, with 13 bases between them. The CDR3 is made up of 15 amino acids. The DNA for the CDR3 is TGTGCCAGCAGCCAAACCCCTAGCCCCTACAATGAGCAGTTCTTC. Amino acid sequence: CASSQTPSPYNEQFF.

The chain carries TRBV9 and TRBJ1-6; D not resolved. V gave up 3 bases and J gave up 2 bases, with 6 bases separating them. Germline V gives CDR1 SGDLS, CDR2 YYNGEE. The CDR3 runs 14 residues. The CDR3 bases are TGTGCCAGCAGCGAGCAGACCTATAATTCACCCCTCCACTTT. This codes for CASSEQTYNSPLHF. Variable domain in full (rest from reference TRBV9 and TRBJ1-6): DSGVTQTPKHLITATGQRVTLRCSPRSGDLSVYWYQQSLDQGLQFLIQYYNGEERAKGNILERFSAQQFPDLHSELNLSSLELGDSALYFCASSEQTYNSPLHFGNGTRLTVT.

CDR3 in amino acids: CASSRLRENTEAFF. For the CDR3, the DNA is TGTGCCAGCAGCCGATTGAGGGAGAACACTGAAGCTTTCTTT. The V gene is TRBV5-5, the J gene TRBJ1-1; D gene uncertain. Germline V CDR1 and CDR2: SGHKS, YYEKEE (reference sequence). This CDR3 contains 14 residues. Deletions cut 4 bases from V and 1 base from J, with 11 bases between.

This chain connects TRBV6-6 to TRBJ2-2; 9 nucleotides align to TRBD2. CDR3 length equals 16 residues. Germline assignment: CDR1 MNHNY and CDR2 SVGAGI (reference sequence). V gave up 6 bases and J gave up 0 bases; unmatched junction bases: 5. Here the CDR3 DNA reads TGTGCCAGCAGCTTTACTAGCGGGTCGAACACCGGGGAGCTGTTTTTT. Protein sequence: CASSFTSGSNTGELFF.

The DNA for the CDR3 is TGTGCCAGCCGAAACTGGGGACAGGGGGCTCACGAGCAGTACTTC. As protein: CASRNWGQGAHEQYF. The gene calls are TRBV19 and TRBJ2-7; 12 nucleotides line up with TRBD1. The CDR3 length is 15 residues. V lost 9 bases to trimming and J lost 5 bases; unmatched junction nucleotides: 11. The germline CDR1 and CDR2 sequences are LNHDA and SQIVND (reference sequence).

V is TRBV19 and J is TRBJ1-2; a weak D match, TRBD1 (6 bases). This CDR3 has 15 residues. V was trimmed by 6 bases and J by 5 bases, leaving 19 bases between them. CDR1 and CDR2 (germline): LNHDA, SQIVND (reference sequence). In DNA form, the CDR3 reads TGTGCCAGTAGCTCAGGGGAGGCAATGTGGTATGGCTACACCTTC. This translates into CASSSGEAMWYGYTF.

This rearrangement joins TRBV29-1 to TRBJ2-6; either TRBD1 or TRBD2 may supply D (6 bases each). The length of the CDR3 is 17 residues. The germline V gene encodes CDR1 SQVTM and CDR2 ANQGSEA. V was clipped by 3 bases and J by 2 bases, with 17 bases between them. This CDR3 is CSVDVRGDKAGANVLTF. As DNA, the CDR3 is TGCAGCGTTGACGTTAGGGGGGATAAGGCTGGGGCCAACGTCCTGACTTTC.

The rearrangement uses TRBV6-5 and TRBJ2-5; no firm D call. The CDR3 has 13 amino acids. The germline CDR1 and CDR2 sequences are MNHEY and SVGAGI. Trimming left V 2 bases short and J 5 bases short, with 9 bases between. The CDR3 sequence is CASSYLTRETQYF. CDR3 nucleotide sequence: TGTGCCAGCAGTTACCTGACACGGGAGACCCAGTACTTC.

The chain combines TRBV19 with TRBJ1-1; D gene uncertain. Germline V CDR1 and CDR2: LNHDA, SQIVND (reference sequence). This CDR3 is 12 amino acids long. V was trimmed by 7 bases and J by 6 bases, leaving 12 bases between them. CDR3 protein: CASKNLGAEAFF. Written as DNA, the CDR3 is TGTGCCAGTAAAAATCTCGGAGCTGAAGCTTTCTTT.

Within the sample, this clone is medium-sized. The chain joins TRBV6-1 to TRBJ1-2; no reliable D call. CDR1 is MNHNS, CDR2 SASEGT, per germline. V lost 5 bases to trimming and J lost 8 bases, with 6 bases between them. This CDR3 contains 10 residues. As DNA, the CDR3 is TGTGCCAGCAGTCGAGGGGGCTACACCTTC. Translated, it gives CASSRGGYTF.

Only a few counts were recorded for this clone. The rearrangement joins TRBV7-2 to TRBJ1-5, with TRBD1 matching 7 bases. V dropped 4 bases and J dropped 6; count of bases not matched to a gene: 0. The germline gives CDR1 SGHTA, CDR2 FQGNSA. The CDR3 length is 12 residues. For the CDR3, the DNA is TGTGCCAGCAGCTGGGACAGTCAGCCCCAGCATTTT. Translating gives CASSWDSQPQHF.

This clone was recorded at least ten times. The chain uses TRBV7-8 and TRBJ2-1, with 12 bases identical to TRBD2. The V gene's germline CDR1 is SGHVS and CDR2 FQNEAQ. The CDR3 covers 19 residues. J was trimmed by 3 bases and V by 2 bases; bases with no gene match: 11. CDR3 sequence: CASSLLASGGAFYYNEQFF. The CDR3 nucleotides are TGTGCCAGCAGCTTATTAGCTAGCGGGGGGGCTTTTTACTACAATGAGCAGTTCTTC.

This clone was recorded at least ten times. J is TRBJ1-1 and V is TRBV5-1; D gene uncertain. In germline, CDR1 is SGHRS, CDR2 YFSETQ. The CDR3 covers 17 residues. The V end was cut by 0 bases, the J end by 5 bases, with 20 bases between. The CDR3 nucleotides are TGCGCCAGCAGCTTGGGTTCTTCATTGGGGTTGCGGACTGAAGCTTTCTTT. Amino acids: CASSLGSSLGLRTEAFF. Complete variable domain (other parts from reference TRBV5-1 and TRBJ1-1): KAGVTQTPRYLIKTRGQQVTLSCSPISGHRSVSWYQQTPGQGLQFLFEYFSETQRNKGNFPGRFSGRQFSNSRSEMNVSTLELGDSALYLCASSLGSSLGLRTEAFFGQGTRLTVV.

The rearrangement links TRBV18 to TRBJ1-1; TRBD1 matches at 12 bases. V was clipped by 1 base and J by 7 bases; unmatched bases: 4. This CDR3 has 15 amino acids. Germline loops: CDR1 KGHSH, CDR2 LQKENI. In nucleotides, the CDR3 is TGTGCCAGCTCACCACGGGACAGGGGGCCCTATGAAGCTTTCTTT. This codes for CASSPRDRGPYEAFF.

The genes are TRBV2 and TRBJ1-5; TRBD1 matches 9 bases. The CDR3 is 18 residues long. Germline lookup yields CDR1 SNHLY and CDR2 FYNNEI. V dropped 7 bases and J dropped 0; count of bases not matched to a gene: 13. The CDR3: CASNWDRDQGPSNQPQHF. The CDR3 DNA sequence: TGTGCCAGCAATTGGGACAGGGATCAAGGCCCTAGCAATCAGCCCCAGCATTTT.

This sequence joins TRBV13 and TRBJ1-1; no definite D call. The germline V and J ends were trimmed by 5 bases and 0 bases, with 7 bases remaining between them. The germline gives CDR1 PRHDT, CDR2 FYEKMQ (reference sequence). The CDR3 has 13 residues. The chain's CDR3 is CASSQEMNTEAFF. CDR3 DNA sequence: TGTGCCAGCAGCCAAGAGATGAACACTGAAGCTTTCTTT.

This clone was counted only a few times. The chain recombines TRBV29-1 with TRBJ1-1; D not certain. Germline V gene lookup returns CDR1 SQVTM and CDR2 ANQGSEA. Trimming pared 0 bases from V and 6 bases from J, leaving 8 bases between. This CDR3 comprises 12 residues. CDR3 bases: TGCAGCGTTGAAGATGGGTCGGCTGAAGCTTTCTTT. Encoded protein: CSVEDGSAEAFF.

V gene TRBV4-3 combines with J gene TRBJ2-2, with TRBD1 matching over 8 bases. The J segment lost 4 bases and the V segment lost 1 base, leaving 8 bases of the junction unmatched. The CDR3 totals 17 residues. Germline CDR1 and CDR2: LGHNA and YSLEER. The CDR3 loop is CASSQGPQGAPTGELFF. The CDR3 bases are TGCGCCAGCAGCCAAGGGCCCCAGGGGGCGCCCACCGGGGAGCTGTTTTTT.

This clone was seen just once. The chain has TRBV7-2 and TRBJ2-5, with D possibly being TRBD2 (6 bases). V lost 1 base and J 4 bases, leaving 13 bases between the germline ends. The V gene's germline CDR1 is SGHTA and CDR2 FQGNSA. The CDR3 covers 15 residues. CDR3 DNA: TGTGCCAGCAGCTTAGGGGGCGGGGTTCTAGAGACCCAGTACTTC. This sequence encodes CASSLGGGVLETQYF.